A selection of T cell receptor beta chains follows, all from one sample in a study of a mutant IDH1 vaccine in newly diagnosed glioma. Sequenced by immunoSEQ multiplex PCR; TCRdb stores in-frame clones only, minus some. The sample lists around 92,000 clones; about 90% were seen once. The sequenced sample was PBMCs, obtained from a glioma patient treated with radiotherapy, temozolomide or both. The receptors were gathered from a woman between 45 and 60 years old with glioma. Both conserved end residues are part of each CDR3. Fields, in order: V gene, CDR3 length, CDR3 protein.

TRBV28,14,CASSLRQGAYEQYF
TRBV18,13,CASSPPGADEAFF
TRBV7-3,13,CASSLGVDNEQFF
TRBV5-1,16,CASSFSPPGQGSEAFF
TRBV5-1,15,CASSSQQGAGEKLFF
TRBV28,12,CASSLDEKTQYF
TRBV2,16,CASSALQGWGTDTQYF
TRBV11-1,14,CASSFSGDYTEAFF
TRBV27,18,CASSPGTSGRSSYNEQFF
TRBV9,16,CASSAQLAGVFDEQFF
TRBV5-4,14,CASSFATLNTEAFF
TRBV10-3,14,CAINGAGQGDEQFF
TRBV13,16,CASSSGLARSTDTQYF
TRBV6-5,14,CASSYSLNTGELFF
TRBV19,18,CASSISGEGKLLYNEQFF
TRBV11-2,16,CASRTRAPGQPYEQYF
TRBV28,14,CASSTNRGIDIQYF
TRBV5-1,17,CASSSRLRERDIGELFF
TRBV6-1,11,CASTRDSEAFF
TRBV5-1,16,CASSTLVGSGAKTQYF
TRBV30,12,CAFRQSNQPQHF
TRBV4-1,16,CASSQDPGASTDTQYF